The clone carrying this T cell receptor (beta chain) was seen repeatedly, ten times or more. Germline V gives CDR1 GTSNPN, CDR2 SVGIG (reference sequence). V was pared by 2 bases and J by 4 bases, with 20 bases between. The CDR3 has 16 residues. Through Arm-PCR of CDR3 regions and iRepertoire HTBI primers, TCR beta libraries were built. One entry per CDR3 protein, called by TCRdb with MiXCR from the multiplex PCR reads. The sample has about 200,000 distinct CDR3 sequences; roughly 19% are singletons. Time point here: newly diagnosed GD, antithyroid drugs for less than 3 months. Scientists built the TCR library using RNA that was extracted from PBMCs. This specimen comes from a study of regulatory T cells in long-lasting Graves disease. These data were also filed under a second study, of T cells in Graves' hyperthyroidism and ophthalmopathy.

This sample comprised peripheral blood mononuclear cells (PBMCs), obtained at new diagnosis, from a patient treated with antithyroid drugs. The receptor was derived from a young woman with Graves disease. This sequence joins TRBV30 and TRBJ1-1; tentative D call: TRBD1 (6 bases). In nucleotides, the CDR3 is TGTGCCTGGAGTACTGGGGGCGGCGGGGGCACCACTGAAGCTTTCTTT. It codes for CAWSTGGGGGTTEAFF.